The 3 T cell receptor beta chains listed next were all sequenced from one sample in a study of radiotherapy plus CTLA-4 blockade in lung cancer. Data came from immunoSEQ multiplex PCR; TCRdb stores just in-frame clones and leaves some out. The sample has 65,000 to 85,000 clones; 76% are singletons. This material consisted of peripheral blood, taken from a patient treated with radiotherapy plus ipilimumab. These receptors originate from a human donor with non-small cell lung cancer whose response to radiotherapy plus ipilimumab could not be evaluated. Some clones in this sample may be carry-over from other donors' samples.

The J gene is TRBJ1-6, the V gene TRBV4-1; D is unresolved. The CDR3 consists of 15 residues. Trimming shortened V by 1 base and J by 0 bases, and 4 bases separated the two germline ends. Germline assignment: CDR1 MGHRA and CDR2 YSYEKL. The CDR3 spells CASSQGSSYNSPLHF. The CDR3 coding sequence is TGCGCCAGCAGCCAAGGGAGCTCCTATAATTCACCCCTCCACTTT.

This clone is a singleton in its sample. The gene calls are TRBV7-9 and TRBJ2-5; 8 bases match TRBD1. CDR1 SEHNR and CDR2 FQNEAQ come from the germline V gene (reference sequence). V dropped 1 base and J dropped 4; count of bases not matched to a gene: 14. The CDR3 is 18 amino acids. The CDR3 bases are TGTGCCAGCAGCTTAGTCTCAGGAGGACAGGGAGTGAGAGAGACCCAGTACTTC. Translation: CASSLVSGGQGVRETQYF. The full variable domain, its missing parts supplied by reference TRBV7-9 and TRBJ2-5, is DTGVSQNPRHKITKRGQNVTFRCDPISEHNRLYWYRQTLGQGPEFLTYFQNEAQLEKSRLLSDRFSAERPKGSFSTLEIQRTEQGDSAMYLCASSLVSGGQGVRETQYFGPGTRLLVL.

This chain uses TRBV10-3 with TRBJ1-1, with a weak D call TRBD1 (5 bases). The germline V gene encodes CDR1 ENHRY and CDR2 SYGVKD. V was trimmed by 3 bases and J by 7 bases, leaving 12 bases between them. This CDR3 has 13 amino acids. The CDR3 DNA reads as TGTGCCATCAGTGAAGGATCGGGGGTTGAAGCTTTCTTT. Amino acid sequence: CAISEGSGVEAFF.